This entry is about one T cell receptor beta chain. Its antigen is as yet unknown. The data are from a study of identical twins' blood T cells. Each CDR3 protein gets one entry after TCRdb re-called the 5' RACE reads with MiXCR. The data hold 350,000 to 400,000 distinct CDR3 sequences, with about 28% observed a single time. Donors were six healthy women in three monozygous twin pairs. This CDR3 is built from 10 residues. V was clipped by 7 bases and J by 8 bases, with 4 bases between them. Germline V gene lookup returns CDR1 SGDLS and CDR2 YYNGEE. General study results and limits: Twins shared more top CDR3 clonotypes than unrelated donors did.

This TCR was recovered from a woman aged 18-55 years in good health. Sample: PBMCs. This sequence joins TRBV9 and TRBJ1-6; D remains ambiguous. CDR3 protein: CASGDSPLHF. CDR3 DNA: TGTGCCAGCGGGGATTCACCCCTCCACTTT. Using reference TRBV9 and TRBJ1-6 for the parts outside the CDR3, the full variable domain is DSGVTQTPKHLITATGQRVTLRCSPRSGDLSVYWYQQSLDQGLQFLIQYYNGEERAKGNILERFSAQQFPDLHSELNLSSLELGDSALYFCASGDSPLHFGNGTRLTVT.